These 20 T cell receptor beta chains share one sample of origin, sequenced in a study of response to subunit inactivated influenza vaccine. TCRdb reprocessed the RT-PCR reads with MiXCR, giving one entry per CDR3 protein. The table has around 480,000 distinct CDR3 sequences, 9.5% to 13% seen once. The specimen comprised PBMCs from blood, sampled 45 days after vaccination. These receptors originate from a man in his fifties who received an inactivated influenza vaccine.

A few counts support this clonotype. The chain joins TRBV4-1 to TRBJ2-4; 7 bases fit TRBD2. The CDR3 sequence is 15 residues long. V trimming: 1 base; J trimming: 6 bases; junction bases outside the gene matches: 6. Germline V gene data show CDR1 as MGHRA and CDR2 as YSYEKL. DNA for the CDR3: TGCGCCAGCAGCCAAGTCAGAGCGGGGATAAACATTCAGTACTTC. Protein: CASSQVRAGINIQYF.

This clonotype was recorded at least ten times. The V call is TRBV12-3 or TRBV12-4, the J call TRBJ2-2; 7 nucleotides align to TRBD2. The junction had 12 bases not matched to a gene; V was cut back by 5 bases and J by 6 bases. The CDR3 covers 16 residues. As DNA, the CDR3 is TGTGCCAGCAGTCCGCTAGCGGCCGGAGTACCCGGGGAGCTGTTTTTT. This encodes CASSPLAAGVPGELFF.

In DNA form, the CDR3 reads TGTGCCACCGACCAAGGCAGAGGAAACACTGAAGCTTTCTTT. Amino acids: CATDQGRGNTEAFF. This rearrangement joins TRBV10-3 to TRBJ1-1; D unresolved. Trimming took off 10 bases at V and 2 bases at J, with 17 bases between the two ends. CDR3 size: 14 residues. CDR1 is ENHRY and CDR2 is SYGVKD in the germline V gene.

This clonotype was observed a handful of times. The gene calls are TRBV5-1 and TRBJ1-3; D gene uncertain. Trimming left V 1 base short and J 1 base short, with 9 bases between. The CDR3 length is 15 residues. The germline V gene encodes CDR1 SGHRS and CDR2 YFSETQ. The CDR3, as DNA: TGCGCCAGCAGCTTGTGGTCGGGGTCTGGAAACACCATATATTTT. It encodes CASSLWSGSGNTIYF.

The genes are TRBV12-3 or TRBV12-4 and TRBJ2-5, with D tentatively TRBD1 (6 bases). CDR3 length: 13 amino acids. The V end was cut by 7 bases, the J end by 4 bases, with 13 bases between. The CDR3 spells CASTSLGAETQYF. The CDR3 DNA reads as TGTGCCAGCACTTCACTGGGGGCAGAGACCCAGTACTTC.

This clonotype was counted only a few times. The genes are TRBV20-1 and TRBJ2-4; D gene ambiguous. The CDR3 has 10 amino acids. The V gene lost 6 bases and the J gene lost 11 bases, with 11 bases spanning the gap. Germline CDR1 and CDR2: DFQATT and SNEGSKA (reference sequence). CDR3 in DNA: TGCAGTGCGGCGGCATCGGTTCAGTACTTC. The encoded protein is CSAAASVQYF.

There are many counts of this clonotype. CDR3 in amino acids: CSVTSGDINEQFF. CDR3 DNA sequence: TGCAGTGTGACTAGCGGTGACATCAATGAGCAGTTCTTC. V gene TRBV20-1 combines with J gene TRBJ2-1; TRBD2 agrees at 9 bases. Germline lookup yields CDR1 DFQATT and CDR2 SNEGSKA (reference sequence). The CDR3 has 13 amino acids. With 7 bases clipped from V and 6 bases from J, the junction kept 7 bases outside the gene matches.

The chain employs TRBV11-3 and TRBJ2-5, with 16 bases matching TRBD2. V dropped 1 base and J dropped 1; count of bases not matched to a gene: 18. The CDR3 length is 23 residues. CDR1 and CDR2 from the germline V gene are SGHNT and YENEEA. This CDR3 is CASSLVVLFGSGTSGGAQETQYF. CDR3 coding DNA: TGTGCCAGCAGCTTAGTAGTACTTTTCGGATCCGGGACTAGCGGGGGGGCCCAAGAGACCCAGTACTTC.

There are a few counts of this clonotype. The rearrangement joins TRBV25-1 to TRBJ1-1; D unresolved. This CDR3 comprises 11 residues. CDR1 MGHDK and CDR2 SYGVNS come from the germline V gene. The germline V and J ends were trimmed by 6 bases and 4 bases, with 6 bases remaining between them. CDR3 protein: CASRGFTEAFF. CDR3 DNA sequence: TGTGCCAGCAGGGGTTTCACTGAAGCTTTCTTT. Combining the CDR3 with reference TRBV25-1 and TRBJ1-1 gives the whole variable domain EADIYQTPRYLVIGTGKKITLECSQTMGHDKMYWYQQDPGMELHLIHYSYGVNSTEKGDLSSESTVSRIRTEHFPLTLESARPSHTSQYLCASRGFTEAFFGQGTRLTVV.

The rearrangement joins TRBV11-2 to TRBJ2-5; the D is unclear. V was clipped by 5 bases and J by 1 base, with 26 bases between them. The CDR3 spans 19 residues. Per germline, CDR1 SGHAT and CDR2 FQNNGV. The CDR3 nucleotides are TGTGCCAGCAGCGTCCTTGGGAAATTAGCCAATCCGGGCCAAGAGACCCAGTACTTC. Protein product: CASSVLGKLANPGQETQYF.

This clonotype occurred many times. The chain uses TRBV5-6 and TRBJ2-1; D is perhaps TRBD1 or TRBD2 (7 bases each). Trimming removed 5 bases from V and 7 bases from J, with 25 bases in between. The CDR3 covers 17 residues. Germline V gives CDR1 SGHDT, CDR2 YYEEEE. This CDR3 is CASRGTDLANGGNEQFF. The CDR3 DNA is TGTGCCAGCAGGGGGACAGATCTGGCTAACGGGGGGAATGAGCAGTTCTTC.

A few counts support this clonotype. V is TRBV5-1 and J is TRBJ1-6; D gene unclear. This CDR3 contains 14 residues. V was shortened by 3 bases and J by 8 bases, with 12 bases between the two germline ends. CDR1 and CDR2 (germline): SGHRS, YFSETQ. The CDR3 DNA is TGCGCCAGCAGCTATGGGCAGAGGGATTCACCCCTCCACTTT. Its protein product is CASSYGQRDSPLHF.

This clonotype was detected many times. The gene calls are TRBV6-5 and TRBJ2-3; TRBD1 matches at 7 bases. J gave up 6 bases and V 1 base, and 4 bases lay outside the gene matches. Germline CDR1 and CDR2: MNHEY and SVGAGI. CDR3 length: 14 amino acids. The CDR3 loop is CASSYLTGADTQYF. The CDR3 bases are TGTGCCAGCAGTTACTTAACAGGGGCGGATACGCAGTATTTT.

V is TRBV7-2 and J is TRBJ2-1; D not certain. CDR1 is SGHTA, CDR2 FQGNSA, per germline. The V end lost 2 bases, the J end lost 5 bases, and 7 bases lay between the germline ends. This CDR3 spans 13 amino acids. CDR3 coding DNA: TGTGCCAGCAGCTTAAACTTACACAATGAGCAGTTCTTC. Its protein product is CASSLNLHNEQFF.

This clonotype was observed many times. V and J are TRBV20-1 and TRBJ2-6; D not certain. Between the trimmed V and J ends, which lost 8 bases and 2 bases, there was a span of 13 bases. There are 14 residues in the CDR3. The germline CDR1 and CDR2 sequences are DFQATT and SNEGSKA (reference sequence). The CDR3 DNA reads TGCAGTACCTACGACCGAACTGGGGCCAACGTCCTGACTTTC. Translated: CSTYDRTGANVLTF.

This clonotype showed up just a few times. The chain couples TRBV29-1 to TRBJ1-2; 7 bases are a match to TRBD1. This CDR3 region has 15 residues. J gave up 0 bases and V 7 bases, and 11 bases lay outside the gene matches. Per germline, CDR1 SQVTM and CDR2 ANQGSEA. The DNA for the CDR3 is TGCAGCGCTTCCGGGACAGAAAAATCTAACTATGGCTACACCTTC. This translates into CSASGTEKSNYGYTF.

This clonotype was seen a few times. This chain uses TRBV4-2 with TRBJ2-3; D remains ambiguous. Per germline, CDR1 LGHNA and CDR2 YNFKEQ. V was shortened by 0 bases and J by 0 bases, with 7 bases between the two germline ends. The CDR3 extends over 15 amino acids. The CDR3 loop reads CASSQDRISTDTQYF. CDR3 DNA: TGTGCCAGCAGCCAAGACCGAATTAGCACAGATACGCAGTATTTT.

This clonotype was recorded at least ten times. The DNA for the CDR3 is TGCGCCAGCAGCCATGGCCAGGTTTGGGAGCAGTTCTTC. Translation gives CASSHGQVWEQFF. The chain has TRBV5-1 and TRBJ2-1; no definite D call. V was trimmed by 4 bases and J by 10 bases, leaving 15 bases between them. The CDR3 has 13 amino acids. CDR1 SGHRS and CDR2 YFSETQ come from the germline V gene.

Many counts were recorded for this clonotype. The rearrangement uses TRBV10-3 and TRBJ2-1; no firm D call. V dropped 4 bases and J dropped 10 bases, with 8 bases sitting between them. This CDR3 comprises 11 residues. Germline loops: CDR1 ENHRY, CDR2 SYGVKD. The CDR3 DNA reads TGTGCCATCAGTGTATCCCGCGAGCAGTTCTTC. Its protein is CAISVSREQFF.

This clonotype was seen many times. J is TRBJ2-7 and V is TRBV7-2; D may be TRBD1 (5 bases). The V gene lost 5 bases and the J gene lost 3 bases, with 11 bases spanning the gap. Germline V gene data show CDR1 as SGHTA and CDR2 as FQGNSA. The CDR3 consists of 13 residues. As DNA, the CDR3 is TGTGCCAGCAGCGGAATGCAGGGCTACGAGCAGTACTTC. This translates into CASSGMQGYEQYF.